Following are 13 T cell receptor beta chains from one sample sequenced in a study of regulatory T cells in long-lasting Graves disease. Researchers made TCR beta libraries by using iRepertoire HTBI primers and running Arm-PCR on CDR3 regions. TCRdb passed the multiplex PCR reads through MiXCR, listing each CDR3 protein once. The table records about 420,000 distinct CDR3 sequences, roughly 15% of them present only once. Documented time point: newly diagnosed GD, antithyroid drugs for less than 3 months. Researchers made the TCR library from RNA that was extracted from PBMCs. The sample was also linked to a second study, of T cells in Graves' hyperthyroidism and ophthalmopathy.

This material consisted of peripheral blood mononuclear cells (PBMCs), taken at new diagnosis, from a patient treated with antithyroid drugs. The receptor source for this set is a woman between 18 and 29 years old with Graves disease.

Many counts were recorded for this clonotype. V is TRBV28 and J is TRBJ1-2; no reliable D call. Germline-derived CDR1 and CDR2 are MDHEN and SYDVKM. The V and J ends lost 3 bases and 6 bases respectively, with 11 bases between them. This CDR3 has 13 residues. CDR3 region: CASSFLPPNGYTF. DNA for the CDR3: TGTGCCAGCAGTTTCCTCCCTCCCAATGGCTACACCTTC.

DNA of the CDR3: TGTGCCAGCCTTGACAATTTGGCCGGGGAGCTGTTTTTT. This gives the protein CASLDNLAGELFF. This sequence joins TRBV11-2 and TRBJ2-2; no clear D. Trimming left V 8 bases short and J 6 bases short, with 13 bases between. This CDR3 has 13 amino acids. Germline values: CDR1 SGHAT, CDR2 FQNNGV.

This clonotype was found many times. This sequence joins TRBV28 and TRBJ1-1; D gene uncertain. V gave up 2 bases and J gave up 2 bases, with 9 bases separating them. The CDR3 is made up of 14 amino acids. From germline, CDR1 is MDHEN and CDR2 SYDVKM. The CDR3 here is CASSLIQSNTEAFF. CDR3 DNA: TGTGCCAGCAGTTTAATACAGTCAAACACTGAAGCTTTCTTT.

This clonotype was counted between two and nine times. This chain joins TRBV7-8 and TRBJ2-1, with TRBD2 matching 9 bases. V lost 2 bases, J lost 9 bases, and 8 bases stayed unmatched. Germline V gene data show CDR1 as SGHVS and CDR2 as FQNEAQ. The CDR3 is 15 amino acids. The CDR3 DNA is TGTGCCAGCAGCTTAACTGGCGGGAGGGCCGTTGAGCAGTTCTTC. This gives the protein CASSLTGGRAVEQFF.

This clonotype was seen a handful of times. The V and J genes are TRBV14 and TRBJ2-3; D is possibly TRBD1 or TRBD2 (5 bases each). The CDR3 sequence is 13 residues long. V was cut by 0 bases and J by 10 bases, with 11 bases left in between. The germline V gene has CDR1 SGHDN and CDR2 FVKESK. This CDR3 is CASSQDRRGAQYF. The CDR3 DNA reads TGTGCCAGCAGCCAAGACCGCCGAGGGGCGCAGTATTTT.

This clonotype was seen at least ten times. In nucleotides, the CDR3 is TGCAGTGCCGAGGGGACAGACTCCTACAATGAGCAGTTCTTC. Residues: CSAEGTDSYNEQFF. The rearrangement uses TRBV20-1 and TRBJ2-1; 7 bases fit TRBD1. J gave up 0 bases and V 6 bases, and 5 bases lay outside the gene matches. In germline, CDR1 is DFQATT, CDR2 SNEGSKA (reference sequence). The CDR3 is 14 amino acids.

This clonotype showed up many times. V and J are TRBV7-9 and TRBJ2-1; weak D call: TRBD2 (7 bases). Looked up from germline, CDR1 is SEHNR and CDR2 is FQNEAQ (reference sequence). Trimming took off 5 bases at V and 9 bases at J, with 14 bases between the two ends. The CDR3 consists of 13 residues. For the CDR3, the DNA is TGTGCCAGCAGCCCGAGAGGGGGGGGTGAGCAGTTCTTC. Amino acid sequence: CASSPRGGGEQFF.

V and J are TRBV9 and TRBJ2-5; 8 bases line up with TRBD2. The CDR3 length is 15 residues. CDR1 is SGDLS, CDR2 YYNGEE, per germline. V was pared by 4 bases and J by 5 bases, with 10 bases of the junction left unmatched. Here the CDR3 reads CASSTSGRTLETQYF. The CDR3 bases are TGTGCCAGCAGCACAAGCGGGAGAACGTTGGAGACCCAGTACTTC.

This clonotype appeared many times. V usage is TRBV28 and J usage is TRBJ2-1, with D possibly called TRBD1 or TRBD2 (5 bases each). V lost 4 bases and J lost 5, with 21 bases in between. CDR3 length: 17 amino acids. The V gene's germline CDR1 is MDHEN and CDR2 SYDVKM. CDR3 bases: TGTGCCAGCAGTTCCCTCATCGGGGTTAGGGGCCACAATGAGCAGTTCTTC. Residues: CASSSLIGVRGHNEQFF.

The chain is built from TRBV12-3 or TRBV12-4 and TRBJ2-7, with 13 nucleotides matching TRBD2. The CDR3 extends over 16 amino acids. Trimming took 5 bases from V and 5 from J; bases not matched to a gene: 9. The CDR3 reads CASSKTSGRALNEQYF. DNA of the CDR3: TGTGCCAGCAGTAAAACTAGCGGGAGGGCCCTGAACGAGCAGTACTTC.

The rearrangement joins TRBV3-1 to TRBJ2-1; D not certain. The CDR3 is 16 amino acids. Trimming took off 3 bases at V and 0 bases at J, with 12 bases between the two ends. Germline CDR1 reads LGHDT; CDR2 reads YNNKEL (reference sequence). The CDR3 protein is CASSQAESSSYNEQFF. The CDR3 nucleotides read TGTGCCAGCAGCCAGGCGGAGTCCAGCTCCTACAATGAGCAGTTCTTC.

This clonotype was observed at least ten times. The chain has TRBV24-1 and TRBJ2-6, with TRBD2 matching 7 bases. CDR1 and CDR2 from the germline V gene are KGHDR and SFDVKD. Trimming took 4 bases from V and 17 from J; bases not matched to a gene: 13. The length of the CDR3 is 14 residues. The CDR3 DNA follows: TGTGCCACCAGTGACGCAACCCGACAGCGGGGTGTGACTTTC. As protein: CATSDATRQRGVTF.

The chain joins TRBV9 to TRBJ1-1; D gene unclear. The V and J ends lost 0 bases and 1 base respectively, with 7 bases between them. The V gene's germline CDR1 is SGDLS and CDR2 YYNGEE. CDR3 length: 14 amino acids. The DNA for the CDR3 is TGTGCCAGCAGCGTAGCTGGTCCGAACACTGAAGCTTTCTTT. This gives the protein CASSVAGPNTEAFF.